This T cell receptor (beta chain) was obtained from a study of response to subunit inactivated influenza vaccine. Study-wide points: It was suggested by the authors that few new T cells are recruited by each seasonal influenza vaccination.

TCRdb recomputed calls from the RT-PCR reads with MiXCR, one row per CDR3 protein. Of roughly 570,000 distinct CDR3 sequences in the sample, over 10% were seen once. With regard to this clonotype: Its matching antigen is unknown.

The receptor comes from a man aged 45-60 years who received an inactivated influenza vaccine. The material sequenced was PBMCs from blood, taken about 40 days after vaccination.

The DNA for the CDR3 is TGTGCCAGCAGCTTAATGGAGGTTAGCAATCAGCCCCAGCATTTT. Translation: CASSLMEVSNQPQHF. The genes are TRBV7-2 and TRBJ1-5; D remains ambiguous. Germline CDR1 and CDR2: SGHTA and FQGNSA. The CDR3 contains 15 residues. V was shortened by 2 bases and J by 0 bases, with 8 bases between the two germline ends.